The next 20 T cell receptor beta chains were all read from a single sample in a study of shared clonotypes between healthy human individuals. TCRdb's copy holds only in-frame clones and misses some; the assay was immunoSEQ multiplex PCR. Counted here are some 1,100,000 clones, approximately 80% occurring once; the ten biggest clones make up more than 0.45%. The material sequenced was memory CD4+ T cells from PBMCs. Subset given: CD45RA-negative fraction. The receptors come from a man between 18 and 35 years old in good health. Some clones in this sample may be carry-over from other donors' samples.

V and J are TRBV12-5 and TRBJ1-2; 11 bases are shared with TRBD1. This CDR3 spans 15 amino acids. The V gene's germline CDR1 is LGHNT and CDR2 FRNRAP. The J segment lost 4 bases and the V segment lost 7 bases, leaving 8 bases of the junction unmatched. The CDR3 here is CASALGTGGSYGYTF. As DNA, the CDR3 is TGTGCTAGTGCCTTGGGGACAGGGGGAAGCTATGGCTACACCTTC.

A note on this clone: A clone one base away is much larger, so this may be a read error. This sample includes further DNA sequences coding for the same CDR3. V and J are TRBV7-2 and TRBJ1-5; unclear D gene. CDR3 length: 14 residues. Germline lookup yields CDR1 SGHTA and CDR2 FQGNSA. V was pared by 1 base and J by 2 bases, with 6 bases between. CDR3 protein: CASSLGQGNQPQHF. The CDR3 bases are TGTGCCAGCAGCTTAGGGCAGGGCAATCAGCCCCAGCATTTT.

This clone was seen many times. CDR3 nucleotide sequence: TGTGCCAGCAGCTTAATGATCAGGGGGGGTAGCGGGAGGAACAATGAGCAGTTCTTC. Protein product: CASSLMIRGGSGRNNEQFF. The V gene is TRBV7-2, the J gene TRBJ2-1, with TRBD2 matching over 10 bases. Germline CDR1 SGHTA, CDR2 FQGNSA. This CDR3 comprises 19 residues. Trimming at V came to 2 bases and at J to 5 bases, leaving 15 bases not matched to a gene. The complete variable domain, with remaining parts taken from reference TRBV7-2 and TRBJ2-1, reads GAGVSQSPSNKVTEKGKDVELRCDPISGHTALYWYRQSLGQGLEFLIYFQGNSAPDKSGLPSDRFSAERTGGSVSTLTIQRTQQEDSAVYLCASSLMIRGGSGRNNEQFFGPGTRLTVL.

The rearrangement joins TRBV9 to TRBJ2-7; perhaps D is TRBD1 or TRBD2 (7 bases each). This CDR3 has 15 residues. Germline V lookup: CDR1 SGDLS, CDR2 YYNGEE. The V gene lost 0 bases and the J gene lost 2 bases, with 12 bases spanning the gap. DNA of the CDR3: TGTGCCAGCAGCGTAGCAGGGGGAGGGCCCTACGAGCAGTACTTC. Protein: CASSVAGGGPYEQYF. Full variable domain (rest looked up from reference TRBV9 and TRBJ2-7): DSGVTQTPKHLITATGQRVTLRCSPRSGDLSVYWYQQSLDQGLQFLIQYYNGEERAKGNILERFSAQQFPDLHSELNLSSLELGDSALYFCASSVAGGGPYEQYFGPGTRLTVT.

The gene calls are TRBV7-2 and TRBJ2-7, with 7 bases aligning to TRBD1. This CDR3 spans 13 amino acids. CDR1 is SGHTA, CDR2 FQGNSA, per germline. V was clipped by 5 bases and J by 3 bases; unmatched bases: 4. The CDR3 reads CASSPGQSYEQYF. CDR3 sequence (DNA): TGTGCCAGCAGCCCGGGACAGAGCTACGAGCAGTACTTC. The full variable domain, in which reference TRBV7-2 and TRBJ2-7 provide the parts outside the CDR3, is GAGVSQSPSNKVTEKGKDVELRCDPISGHTALYWYRQSLGQGLEFLIYFQGNSAPDKSGLPSDRFSAERTGGSVSTLTIQRTQQEDSAVYLCASSPGQSYEQYFGPGTRLTVT.

This clone has a handful of counts. A clone one base away is much larger, so this may be a read error. This chain joins TRBV27 and TRBJ2-5, with D unclear. V gave up 3 bases and J gave up 1 base, with 0 bases separating them. The germline V gene has CDR1 MNHEY and CDR2 SMNVEV (reference sequence). The CDR3 is 11 amino acids. CDR3 region: CASSFQETQYF. CDR3 coding DNA: TGTGCCAGCAGTTTCCAAGAGACCCAGTACTTC.

J is TRBJ2-1 and V is TRBV2; D is uncertain. In germline, CDR1 is SNHLY, CDR2 FYNNEI. Deletions cut 4 bases from V and 2 bases from J, with 12 bases between. This CDR3 comprises 15 residues. Here the CDR3 reads CASSVREATYNEQFF. CDR3 nucleotide sequence: TGTGCCAGCAGTGTTCGAGAGGCCACCTACAATGAGCAGTTCTTC.

The chain joins TRBV18 to TRBJ2-7; TRBD1 might be the D (8 bases). Germline V gene sequence: CDR1 KGHSH, CDR2 LQKENI. CDR3 length: 14 residues. The V gene lost 2 bases and the J gene lost 5 bases, with 13 bases spanning the gap. In DNA form, the CDR3 reads TGTGCCAGCTCACCAAGGACAGGGAGGGACGAGCAGTACTTC. It encodes CASSPRTGRDEQYF.

The chain employs TRBV6-5 and TRBJ2-5; the D gene is possibly TRBD2 (5 bases). CDR3 length equals 12 residues. The germline CDR1 and CDR2 sequences are MNHEY and SVGAGI. Trimming took off 7 bases at V and 5 bases at J, with 11 bases between the two ends. CDR3 DNA: TGTGCCAGCACCAAAGGCGGGGAGACCCAGTACTTC. Protein product: CASTKGGETQYF.

Concerning this clone: A much larger clone lies one base from this, so it may be a read error. The sample carries other DNA sequences with the same CDR3. The chain recombines TRBV7-9 with TRBJ2-7, with 13 bases identical to TRBD2. Trimming at V came to 5 bases and at J to 0 bases, leaving 1 base not matched to a gene. Germline V gene lookup returns CDR1 SEHNR and CDR2 FQNEAQ (reference sequence). CDR3 length: 15 amino acids. DNA of the CDR3: TGTGCCAGCAGCCGGACTAGCGGGAGCTCCTACGAGCAGTACTTC. Its translation is CASSRTSGSSYEQYF.

The chain uses TRBV29-1 and TRBJ2-5; 14 bases are shared with TRBD2. The CDR3 runs 14 residues. Trimming took 5 bases from V and 3 from J; bases not matched to a gene: 2. CDR1 is SQVTM and CDR2 is ANQGSEA in the germline V gene. The CDR3 here is CSVPGLAGEETQYF. The CDR3 nucleotides read TGCAGCGTTCCGGGACTAGCGGGGGAAGAGACCCAGTACTTC. Full variable domain (missing parts from reference TRBV29-1 and TRBJ2-5): SAVISQKPSRDICQRGTSLTIQCQVDSQVTMMFWYRQQPGQSLTLIATANQGSEATYESGFVIDKFPISRPNLTFSTLTVSNMSPEDSSIYLCSVPGLAGEETQYFGPGTRLLVL.

The sample holds one count of this clone. This chain connects TRBV2 to TRBJ2-3, with 9 bases lining up with TRBD2. CDR1 is SNHLY, CDR2 FYNNEI, per germline. Trimming removed 6 bases from V and 4 bases from J; junction bases left unmatched: 5. CDR3 size: 14 residues. Here the CDR3 reads CASSLAGPPDTQYF. The CDR3, as DNA: TGTGCCAGCAGCCTAGCGGGACCGCCAGATACGCAGTATTTT.

V is TRBV15 and J is TRBJ1-1; 7 bases align to TRBD1. Germline loops: CDR1 LNHNV, CDR2 YYDKDF (reference sequence). J gave up 1 base and V 0 bases, and 5 bases lay outside the gene matches. The CDR3 loop spans 16 amino acids. The CDR3 region has the DNA TGTGCCACCAGCAGAGATCCGCGACAGGGGAACACTGAAGCTTTCTTT. Encoded protein: CATSRDPRQGNTEAFF.

V is TRBV7-8 and J is TRBJ2-1; 9 bases fit TRBD2. The CDR3 consists of 16 residues. Germline-derived CDR1 and CDR2 are SGHVS and FQNEAQ. V was pared by 1 base and J by 8 bases, with 9 bases of the junction left unmatched. The CDR3 sequence is CASSLEGLATSDEQFF. DNA for the CDR3: TGTGCCAGCAGCTTAGAGGGACTAGCTACGTCCGATGAGCAGTTCTTC.

The rearrangement uses TRBV7-9 and TRBJ2-5; possibly TRBD1 for D (6 bases). CDR1 SEHNR and CDR2 FQNEAQ come from the germline V gene (reference sequence). Deletions cut 5 bases from V and 1 base from J, with 11 bases between. This CDR3 spans 14 amino acids. The CDR3 loop is CASSRGQIQETQYF. For the CDR3, the DNA is TGTGCCAGCAGCCGAGGACAGATCCAAGAGACCCAGTACTTC.

Regarding this clone: The identical CDR3 is also encoded by other nucleotide sequences in the sample. The rearrangement joins TRBV2 to TRBJ1-5; the D is unclear. Looked up from germline, CDR1 is SNHLY and CDR2 is FYNNEI. This CDR3 is 12 amino acids long. V was trimmed by 3 bases and J by 5 bases, leaving 5 bases between them. CDR3 sequence: CASSDGYQPQHF. For the CDR3, the DNA is TGTGCCAGCAGTGACGGGTATCAGCCCCAGCATTTT.

This clone has only a few counts. The CDR3 coding sequence is TGTGCCTGGAGTCTCATAGGGACTTCCGTGGGGGGCTACACCTTC. Its translation: CAWSLIGTSVGGYTF. The chain recombines TRBV30 with TRBJ1-2; D might be TRBD1 (5 bases). The CDR3 has 15 residues. Germline assignment: CDR1 GTSNPN and CDR2 SVGIG (reference sequence). Trimming left V 2 bases short and J 8 bases short, with 21 bases between.

CDR3 nucleotides: TGCGCCAGCAGCTATTCGACAGGGGGTTCCTACGAGCAGTACTTC. This encodes CASSYSTGGSYEQYF. The rearrangement links TRBV5-1 to TRBJ2-7; TRBD1 aligns across 9 bases. Germline-derived CDR1 and CDR2 are SGHRS and YFSETQ. The CDR3 is 15 residues long. V shed 3 bases, J shed 1 base, and the junction held 5 bases outside the gene matches. Supplemented by reference TRBV5-1 and TRBJ2-7, the full variable domain reads KAGVTQTPRYLIKTRGQQVTLSCSPISGHRSVSWYQQTPGQGLQFLFEYFSETQRNKGNFPGRFSGRQFSNSRSEMNVSTLELGDSALYLCASSYSTGGSYEQYFGPGTRLTVT.

This chain uses TRBV4-3 with TRBJ1-3; D is undetermined. CDR1 is LGHNA and CDR2 is YSLEER in the germline V gene. The CDR3 covers 16 residues. V dropped 0 bases and J dropped 0 bases, with 9 bases sitting between them. CDR3 residues: CASSQDSESSGNTIYF. CDR3 DNA: TGCGCCAGCAGCCAAGACAGTGAGAGCTCTGGAAACACCATATATTTT.

The rearrangement joins TRBV28 to TRBJ1-5; TRBD1 might be the D (6 bases). CDR3 length: 16 amino acids. Germline lookup yields CDR1 MDHEN and CDR2 SYDVKM. V lost 6 bases to trimming and J lost 1 base, with 16 bases between them. The CDR3 is CASRPRTDGSNQPQHF. CDR3 DNA: TGTGCCAGCAGACCTAGGACAGATGGGAGCAATCAGCCCCAGCATTTT.